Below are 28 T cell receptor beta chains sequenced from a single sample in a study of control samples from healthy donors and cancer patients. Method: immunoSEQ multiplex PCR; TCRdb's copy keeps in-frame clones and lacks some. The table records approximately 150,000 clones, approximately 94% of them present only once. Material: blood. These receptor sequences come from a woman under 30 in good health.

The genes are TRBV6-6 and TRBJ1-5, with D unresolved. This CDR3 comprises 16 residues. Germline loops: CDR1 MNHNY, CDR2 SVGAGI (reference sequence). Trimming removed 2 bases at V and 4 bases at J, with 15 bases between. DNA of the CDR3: TGTGCCAGCAGTTACGGGAGCAGACTTTTGAATCAGCCCCAGCATTTT. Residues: CASSYGSRLLNQPQHF.

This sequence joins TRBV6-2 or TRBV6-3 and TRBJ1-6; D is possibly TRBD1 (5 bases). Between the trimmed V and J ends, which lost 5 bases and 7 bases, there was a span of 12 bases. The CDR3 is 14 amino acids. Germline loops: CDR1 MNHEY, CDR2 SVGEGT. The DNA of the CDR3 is TGTGCCAGCAGTACCGGGACCCTAAATTCACCCCTCCACTTT. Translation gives CASSTGTLNSPLHF.

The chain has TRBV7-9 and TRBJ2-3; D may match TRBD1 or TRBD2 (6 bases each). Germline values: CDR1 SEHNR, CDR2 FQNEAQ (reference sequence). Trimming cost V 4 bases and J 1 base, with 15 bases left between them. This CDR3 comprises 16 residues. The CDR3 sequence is CASSSMEGVGTDTQYF. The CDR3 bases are TGTGCCAGCAGCTCCATGGAGGGGGTCGGCACAGATACGCAGTATTTT.

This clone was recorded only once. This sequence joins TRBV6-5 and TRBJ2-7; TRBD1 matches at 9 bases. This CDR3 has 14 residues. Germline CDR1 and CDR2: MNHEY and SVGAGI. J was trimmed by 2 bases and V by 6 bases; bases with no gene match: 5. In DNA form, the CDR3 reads TGTGCCAGCAGAACCGGGACAGGGCCCTACGAGCAGTACTTC. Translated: CASRTGTGPYEQYF.

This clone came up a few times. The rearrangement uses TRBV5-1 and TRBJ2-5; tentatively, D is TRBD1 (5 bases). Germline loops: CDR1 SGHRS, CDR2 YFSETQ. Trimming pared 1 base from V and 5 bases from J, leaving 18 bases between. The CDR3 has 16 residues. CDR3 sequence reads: CASSLYNPAQGETQYF. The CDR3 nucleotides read TGCGCCAGCAGCTTGTATAACCCGGCCCAGGGTGAGACCCAGTACTTC.

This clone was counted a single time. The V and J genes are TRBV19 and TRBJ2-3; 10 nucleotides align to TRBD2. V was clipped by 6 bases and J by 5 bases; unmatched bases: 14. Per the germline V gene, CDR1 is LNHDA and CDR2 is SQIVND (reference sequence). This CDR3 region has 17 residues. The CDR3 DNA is TGTGCCAGTAGCCCGCCCCGGCTAGCGGGAGAGGAAGATACGCAGTATTTT. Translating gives CASSPPRLAGEEDTQYF.

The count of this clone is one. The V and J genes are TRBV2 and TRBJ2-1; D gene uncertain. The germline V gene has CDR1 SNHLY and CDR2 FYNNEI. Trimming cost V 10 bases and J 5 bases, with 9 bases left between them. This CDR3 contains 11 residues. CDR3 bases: TGTGCCACTTCGGACCACAATGAGCAGTTCTTC. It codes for CATSDHNEQFF. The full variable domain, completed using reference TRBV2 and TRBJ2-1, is EPEVTQTPSHQVTQMGQEVILRCVPISNHLYFYWYRQILGQKVEFLVSFYNNEISEKSEIFDDQFSVERPDGSNFTLKIRSTKLEDSAMYFCATSDHNEQFFGPGTRLTVL.

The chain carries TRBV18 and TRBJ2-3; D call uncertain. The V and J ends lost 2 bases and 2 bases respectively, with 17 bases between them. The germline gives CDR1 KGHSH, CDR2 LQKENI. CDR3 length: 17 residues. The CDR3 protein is CASSPRLKPSNTDTQYF. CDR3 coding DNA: TGTGCCAGCTCACCAAGGCTGAAACCTTCCAACACAGATACGCAGTATTTT.

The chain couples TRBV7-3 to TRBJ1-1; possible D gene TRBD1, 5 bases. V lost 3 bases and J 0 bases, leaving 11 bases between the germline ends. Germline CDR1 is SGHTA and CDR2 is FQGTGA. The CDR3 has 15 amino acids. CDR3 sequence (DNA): TGTGCCAGCAGCTTCCCGACAGATATGAACACTGAAGCTTTCTTT. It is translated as CASSFPTDMNTEAFF. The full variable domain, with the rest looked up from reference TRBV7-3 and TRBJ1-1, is GAGVSQTPSNKVTEKGKYVELRCDPISGHTALYWYRQSLGQGPEFLIYFQGTGAADDSGLPNDRFFAVRPEGSVSTLKIQRTERGDSAVYLCASSFPTDMNTEAFFGQGTRLTVV.

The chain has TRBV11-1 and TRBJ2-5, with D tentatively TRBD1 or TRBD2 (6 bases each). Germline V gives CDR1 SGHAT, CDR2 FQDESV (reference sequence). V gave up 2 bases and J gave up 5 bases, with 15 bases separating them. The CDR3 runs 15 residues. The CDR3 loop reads CASSLMGGAGETQYF. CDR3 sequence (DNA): TGTGCCAGCAGCTTAATGGGGGGCGCGGGGGAGACCCAGTACTTC.

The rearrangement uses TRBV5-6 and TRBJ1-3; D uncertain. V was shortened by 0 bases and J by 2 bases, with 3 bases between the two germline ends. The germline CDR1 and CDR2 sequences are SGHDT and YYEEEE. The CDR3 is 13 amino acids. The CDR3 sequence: CASSLGTGNTIYF. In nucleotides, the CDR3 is TGTGCCAGCAGCTTGGGAACTGGAAACACCATATATTTT.

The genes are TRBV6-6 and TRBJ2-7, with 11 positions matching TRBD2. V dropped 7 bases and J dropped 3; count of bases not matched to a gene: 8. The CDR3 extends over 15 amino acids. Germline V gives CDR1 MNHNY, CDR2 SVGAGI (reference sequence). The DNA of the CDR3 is TGTGCCAGCACTCCTAGCGGGGGGTTAGGCTACGAGCAGTACTTC. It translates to CASTPSGGLGYEQYF.

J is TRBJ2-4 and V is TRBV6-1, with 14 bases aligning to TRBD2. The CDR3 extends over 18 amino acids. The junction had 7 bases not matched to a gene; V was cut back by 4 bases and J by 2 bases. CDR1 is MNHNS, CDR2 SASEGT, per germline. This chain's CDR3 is CASSGTSGGRFSKNIQYF. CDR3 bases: TGTGCCAGCAGTGGGACTAGCGGGGGGCGATTTTCCAAAAACATTCAGTACTTC.

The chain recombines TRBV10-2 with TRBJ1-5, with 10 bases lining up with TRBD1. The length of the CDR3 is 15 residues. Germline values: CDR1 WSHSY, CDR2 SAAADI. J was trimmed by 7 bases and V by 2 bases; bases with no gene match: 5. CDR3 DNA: TGCGCCAGCAGTGAGGCCGACAGGGGGCAACAGCCCCAGCATTTT. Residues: CASSEADRGQQPQHF.

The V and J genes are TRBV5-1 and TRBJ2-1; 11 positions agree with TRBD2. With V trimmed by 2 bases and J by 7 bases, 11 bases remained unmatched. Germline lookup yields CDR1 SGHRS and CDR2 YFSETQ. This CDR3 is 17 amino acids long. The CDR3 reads CASSLLAGVKSTNEQFF. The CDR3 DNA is TGCGCCAGCAGCTTACTAGCGGGAGTGAAATCTACGAATGAGCAGTTCTTC.

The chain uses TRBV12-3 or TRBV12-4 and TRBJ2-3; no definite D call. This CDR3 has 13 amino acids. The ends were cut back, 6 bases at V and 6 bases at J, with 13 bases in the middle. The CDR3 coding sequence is TGTGCCAGCAGCATCCTAGACGGGGATACGCAGTATTTT. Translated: CASSILDGDTQYF.

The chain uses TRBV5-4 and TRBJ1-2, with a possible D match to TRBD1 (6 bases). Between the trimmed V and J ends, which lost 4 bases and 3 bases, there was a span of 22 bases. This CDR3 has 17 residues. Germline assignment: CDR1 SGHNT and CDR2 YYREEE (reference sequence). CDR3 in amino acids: CASSRPTGPGADYGYTF. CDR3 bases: TGTGCCAGCAGCCGACCCACCGGTCCAGGGGCCGACTATGGCTACACCTTC. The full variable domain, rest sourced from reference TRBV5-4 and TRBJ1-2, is ETGVTQSPTHLIKTRGQQVTLRCSSQSGHNTVSWYQQALGQGPQFIFQYYREEENGRGNFPPRFSGLQFPNYSSELNVNALELDDSALYLCASSRPTGPGADYGYTFGSGTRLTVV.

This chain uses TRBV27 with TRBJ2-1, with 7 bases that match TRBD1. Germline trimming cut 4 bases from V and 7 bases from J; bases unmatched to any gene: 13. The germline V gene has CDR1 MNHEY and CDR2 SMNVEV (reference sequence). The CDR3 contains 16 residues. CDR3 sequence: CASSSPHRGMVNEQFF. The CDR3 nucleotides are TGTGCCAGCAGTTCCCCACACAGGGGTATGGTTAATGAGCAGTTCTTC.

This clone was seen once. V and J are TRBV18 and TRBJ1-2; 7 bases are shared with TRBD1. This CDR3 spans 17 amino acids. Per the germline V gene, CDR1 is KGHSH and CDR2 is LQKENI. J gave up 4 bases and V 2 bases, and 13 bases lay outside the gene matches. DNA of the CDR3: TGTGCCAGCTCACCATACGAGACAGGGCTGGTCTTCTATGGCTACACCTTC. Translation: CASSPYETGLVFYGYTF.

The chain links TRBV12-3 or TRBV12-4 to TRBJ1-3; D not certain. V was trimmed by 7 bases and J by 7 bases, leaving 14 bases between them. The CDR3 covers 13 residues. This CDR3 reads CASTPDGENTIYF. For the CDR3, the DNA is TGTGCCAGCACCCCAGACGGCGAGAACACCATATATTTT.

CDR3 nucleotides: TGTGCCGCGGGGGCTTCCCACTTATCTGGAAACACCATATATTTT. This translates into CAAGASHLSGNTIYF. The chain links TRBV7-8 to TRBJ1-3, with D possibly matching TRBD1 (6 bases). Germline lookup yields CDR1 SGHVS and CDR2 FQNEAQ. V was pared by 11 bases and J by 1 base, with 18 bases between. The CDR3 runs 15 residues.

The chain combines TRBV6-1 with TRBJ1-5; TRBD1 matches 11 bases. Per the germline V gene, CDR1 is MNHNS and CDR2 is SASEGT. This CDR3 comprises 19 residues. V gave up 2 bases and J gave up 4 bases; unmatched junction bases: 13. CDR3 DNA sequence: TGTGCCAGCAGTGAACGGGACAGGGGGTTGGCCTCCCTAAATCAGCCCCAGCATTTT. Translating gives CASSERDRGLASLNQPQHF.

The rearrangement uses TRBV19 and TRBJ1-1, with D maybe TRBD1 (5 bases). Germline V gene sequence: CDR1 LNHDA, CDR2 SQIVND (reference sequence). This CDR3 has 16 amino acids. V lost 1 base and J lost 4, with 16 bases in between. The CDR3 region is CASSIAGWRGGTEAFF. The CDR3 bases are TGTGCCAGTAGTATAGCGGGTTGGAGGGGCGGCACTGAAGCTTTCTTT.

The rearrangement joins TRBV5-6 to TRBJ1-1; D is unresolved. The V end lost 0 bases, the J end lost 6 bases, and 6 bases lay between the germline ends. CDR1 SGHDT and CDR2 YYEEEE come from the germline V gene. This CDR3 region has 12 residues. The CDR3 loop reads CASSLEFSEAFF. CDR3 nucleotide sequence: TGTGCCAGCAGCTTGGAGTTTTCTGAAGCTTTCTTT. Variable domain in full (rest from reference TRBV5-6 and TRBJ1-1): DAGVTQSPTHLIKTRGQQVTLRCSPKSGHDTVSWYQQALGQGPQFIFQYYEEEERQRGNFPDRFSGHQFPNYSSELNVNALLLGDSALYLCASSLEFSEAFFGQGTRLTVV.

The DNA of the CDR3 is TGTGCCAGCAGTAACCCTGAGGGATTCACAGATAACTATGGCTACACCTTC. Residues: CASSNPEGFTDNYGYTF. The chain carries TRBV6-2 or TRBV6-3 and TRBJ1-2; unclear D gene. CDR3 length: 17 residues. V dropped 5 bases and J dropped 1 base, with 20 bases sitting between them. Germline CDR1 and CDR2: MNHEY and SVGEGT.

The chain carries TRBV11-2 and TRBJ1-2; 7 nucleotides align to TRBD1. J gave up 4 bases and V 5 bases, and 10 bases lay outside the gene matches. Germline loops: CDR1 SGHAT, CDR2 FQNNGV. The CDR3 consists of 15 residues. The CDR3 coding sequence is TGTGCCAGCAGCCCTTCGACAGGGAACTCCTATGGCTACACCTTC. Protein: CASSPSTGNSYGYTF.

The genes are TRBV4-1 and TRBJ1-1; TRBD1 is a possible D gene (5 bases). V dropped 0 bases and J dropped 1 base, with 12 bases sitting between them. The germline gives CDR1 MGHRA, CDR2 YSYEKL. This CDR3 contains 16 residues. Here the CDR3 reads CASSQDTTGQNTEAFF. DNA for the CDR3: TGCGCCAGCAGCCAAGACACGACGGGGCAGAACACTGAAGCTTTCTTT.

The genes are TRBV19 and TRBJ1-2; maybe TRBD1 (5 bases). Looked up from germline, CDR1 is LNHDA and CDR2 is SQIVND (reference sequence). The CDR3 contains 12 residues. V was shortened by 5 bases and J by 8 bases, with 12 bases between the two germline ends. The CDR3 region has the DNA TGTGCCAGTAGTTCCCCGGGGCGCGGCTACACCTTC. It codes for CASSSPGRGYTF.